This TCR beta chain was sequenced during a study of CD8+ T cells in alopecia areata. Study results and caveats: Many expanded lesional clones persisted during tofacitinib (in both scalp and blood).

In the case of this clone: The antigen is unknown.

RNA extraction and reverse transcription yielded cDNA as sequencing template. Method: immunoSEQ multiplex PCR; TCRdb's copy keeps in-frame clones and lacks some. In the table there are more than 150,000 clones, roughly half of which are singletons. Specified treatment: oral pan-JAK inhibitor, 5-10 mg twice daily. The CDR3 length is 15 residues. Trimming removed 1 base from V and 8 bases from J, with 14 bases in between. Germline CDR1 is LGHNT and CDR2 is FRNRAP. This clonotype originated in a human donor with alopecia areata. V usage is TRBV12-5 and J usage is TRBJ1-4; maybe TRBD1 (6 bases). The sequencing used CD8+ T cells sorted from blood, collected around week 54, from a patient treated with tofacitinib. The CDR3 coding sequence is TGTGCTAGTGGTTTGGGCAGGGGTGGCGGCGAAAAACTGTTTTTT. The encoded protein is CASGLGRGGGEKLFF. Drawing the rest from reference TRBV12-5 and TRBJ1-4, the complete variable domain is DARVTQTPRHKVTEMGQEVTMRCQPILGHNTVFWYRQTMMQGLELLAYFRNRAPLDDSGMPKDRFSAEMPDATLATLKIQPSEPRDSAVYFCASGLGRGGGEKLFFGSGTQLSVL.